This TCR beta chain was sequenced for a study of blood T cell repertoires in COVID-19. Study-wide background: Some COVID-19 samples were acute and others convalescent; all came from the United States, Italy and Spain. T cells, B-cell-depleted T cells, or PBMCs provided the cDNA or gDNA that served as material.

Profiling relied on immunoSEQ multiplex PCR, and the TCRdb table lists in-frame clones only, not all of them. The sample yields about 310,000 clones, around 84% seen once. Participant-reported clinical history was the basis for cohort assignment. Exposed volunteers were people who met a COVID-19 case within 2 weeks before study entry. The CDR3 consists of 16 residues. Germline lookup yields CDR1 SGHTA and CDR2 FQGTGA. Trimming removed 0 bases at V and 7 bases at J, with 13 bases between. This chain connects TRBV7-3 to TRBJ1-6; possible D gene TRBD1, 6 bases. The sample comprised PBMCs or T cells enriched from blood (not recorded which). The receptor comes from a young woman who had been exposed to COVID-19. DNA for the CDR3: TGTGCCAGCAGCTTAACCGACAGGATGGGGAATTCACCCCTCCACTTT. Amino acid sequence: CASSLTDRMGNSPLHF.